A few counts support the clone carrying this TCR beta chain. V was clipped by 5 bases and J by 6 bases, with 11 bases between them. Germline V CDR1 and CDR2: SGHTA, FQGTGA. The CDR3 spans 13 residues. As for time point: newly diagnosed GD, antithyroid drugs for less than 3 months. PBMC-extracted RNA yielded the TCR library. EDTA tubes received about 10 milliliters of collected peripheral blood. The sample comes from a study of regulatory T cells in long-lasting Graves disease. Construction of the TCR beta libraries employed iRepertoire HTBI primers in conjunction with Arm-PCR of CDR3 regions. Each CDR3 protein is one row after TCRdb ran MiXCR on the multiplex PCR reads. The profile shows roughly 260,000 distinct CDR3 sequences, around 18% of them singletons. Separately, the same data were catalogued under a study of T cells in Graves' hyperthyroidism and ophthalmopathy.

The chain combines TRBV7-3 with TRBJ2-1, with D possibly TRBD1 on 6 matching bases. The clonotype originates from a woman between 25 and 40 years old with Graves disease. Sequencing used peripheral blood mononuclear cells (PBMCs), obtained at new diagnosis, from a patient treated with antithyroid drugs. The CDR3 region has the DNA TGTGCCAGCAGCCGCACAGGGACCAATGAGCAGTTCTTC. It yields the protein CASSRTGTNEQFF.